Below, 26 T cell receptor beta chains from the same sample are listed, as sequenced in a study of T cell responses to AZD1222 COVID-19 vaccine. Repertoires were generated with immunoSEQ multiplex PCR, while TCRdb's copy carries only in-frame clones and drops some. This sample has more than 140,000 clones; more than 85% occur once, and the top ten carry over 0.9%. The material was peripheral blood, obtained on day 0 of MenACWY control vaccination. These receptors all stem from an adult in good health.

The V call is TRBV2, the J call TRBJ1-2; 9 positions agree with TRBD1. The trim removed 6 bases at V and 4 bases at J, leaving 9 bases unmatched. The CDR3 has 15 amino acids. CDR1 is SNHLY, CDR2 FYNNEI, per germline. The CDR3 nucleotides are TGTGCCAGCAGCCTAGGGACAGGGTTAGGCTATGGCTACACCTTC. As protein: CASSLGTGLGYGYTF.

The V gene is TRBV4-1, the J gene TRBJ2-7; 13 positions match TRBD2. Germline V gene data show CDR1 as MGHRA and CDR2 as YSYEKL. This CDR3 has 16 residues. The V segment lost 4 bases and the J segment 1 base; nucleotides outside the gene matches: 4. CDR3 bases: TGCGCCAGCAGCCCCCGACTAGCGGGAGGTTCCTACGAGCAGTACTTC. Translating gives CASSPRLAGGSYEQYF.

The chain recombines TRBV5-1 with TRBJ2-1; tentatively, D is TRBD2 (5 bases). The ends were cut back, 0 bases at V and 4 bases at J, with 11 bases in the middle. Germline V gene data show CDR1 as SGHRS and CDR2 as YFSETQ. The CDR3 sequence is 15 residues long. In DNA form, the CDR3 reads TGCGCCAGCAGCTTGGACCCAGCGGCTTACAATGAGCAGTTCTTC. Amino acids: CASSLDPAAYNEQFF.

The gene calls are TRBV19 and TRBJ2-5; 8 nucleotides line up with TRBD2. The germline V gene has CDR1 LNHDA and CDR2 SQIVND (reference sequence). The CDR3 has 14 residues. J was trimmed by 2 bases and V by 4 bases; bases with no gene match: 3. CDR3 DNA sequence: TGTGCCAGTAGTAACCGGGGGGGGCAAGAGACCCAGTACTTC. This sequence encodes CASSNRGGQETQYF.

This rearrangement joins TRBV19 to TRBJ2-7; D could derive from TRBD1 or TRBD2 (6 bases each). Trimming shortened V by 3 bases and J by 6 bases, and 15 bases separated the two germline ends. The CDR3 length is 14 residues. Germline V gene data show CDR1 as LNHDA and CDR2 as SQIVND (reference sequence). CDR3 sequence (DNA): TGTGCCAGTAGTATGTTCCCAGGGGACTTCGAGCAGTACTTC. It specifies CASSMFPGDFEQYF.

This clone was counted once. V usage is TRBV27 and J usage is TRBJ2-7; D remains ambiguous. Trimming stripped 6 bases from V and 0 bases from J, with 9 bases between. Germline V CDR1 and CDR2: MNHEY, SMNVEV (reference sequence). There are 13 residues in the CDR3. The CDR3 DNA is TGTGCCAGCAGCCTACTGTACTCCTACGAGCAGTACTTC. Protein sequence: CASSLLYSYEQYF.

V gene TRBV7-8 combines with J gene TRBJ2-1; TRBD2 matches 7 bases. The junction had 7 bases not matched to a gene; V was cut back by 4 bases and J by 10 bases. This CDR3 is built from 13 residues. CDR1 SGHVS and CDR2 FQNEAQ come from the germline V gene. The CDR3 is CASSSSWGLEQFF. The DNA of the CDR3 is TGTGCCAGCAGCTCTAGCTGGGGACTAGAGCAGTTCTTC.

The CDR3 DNA sequence: TGTGCCAGCAGTTACGGGGGAGAAAAACTGTTTTTT. It yields the protein CASSYGGEKLFF. This chain links TRBV28 with TRBJ1-4; D perhaps matches TRBD1 (5 bases). Germline assignment: CDR1 MDHEN and CDR2 SYDVKM. Trimming pared 4 bases from V and 8 bases from J, leaving 8 bases between. The CDR3 is made up of 12 amino acids.

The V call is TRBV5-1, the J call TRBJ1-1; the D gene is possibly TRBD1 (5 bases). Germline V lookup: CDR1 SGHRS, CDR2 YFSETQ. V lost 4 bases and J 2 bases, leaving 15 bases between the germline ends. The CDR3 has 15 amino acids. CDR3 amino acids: CASSPGGDGNTEAFF. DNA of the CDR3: TGCGCCAGCAGCCCCGGAGGGGACGGTAACACTGAAGCTTTCTTT.

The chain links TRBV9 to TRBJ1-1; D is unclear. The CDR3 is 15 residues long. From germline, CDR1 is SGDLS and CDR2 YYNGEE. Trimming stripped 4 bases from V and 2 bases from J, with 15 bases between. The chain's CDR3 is CASSPLGQPNTEAFF. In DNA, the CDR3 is TGTGCCAGCAGCCCACTGGGTCAGCCAAACACTGAAGCTTTCTTT. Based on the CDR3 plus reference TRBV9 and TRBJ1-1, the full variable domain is DSGVTQTPKHLITATGQRVTLRCSPRSGDLSVYWYQQSLDQGLQFLIQYYNGEERAKGNILERFSAQQFPDLHSELNLSSLELGDSALYFCASSPLGQPNTEAFFGQGTRLTVV.

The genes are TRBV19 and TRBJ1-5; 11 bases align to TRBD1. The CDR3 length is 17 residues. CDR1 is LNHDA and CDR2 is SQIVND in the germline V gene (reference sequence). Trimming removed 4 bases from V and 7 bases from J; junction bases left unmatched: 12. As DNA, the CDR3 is TGTGCCAGTAGTAGTAACTATGGACAGGGGGCAGGGCAGCCCCAGCATTTT. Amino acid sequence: CASSSNYGQGAGQPQHF.

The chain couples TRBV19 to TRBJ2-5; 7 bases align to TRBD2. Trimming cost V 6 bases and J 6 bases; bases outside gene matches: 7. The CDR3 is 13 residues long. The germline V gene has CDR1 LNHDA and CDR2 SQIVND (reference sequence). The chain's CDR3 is CASRGRGEKTQYF. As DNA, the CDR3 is TGTGCCAGTAGGGGCCGGGGGGAGAAGACCCAGTACTTC.

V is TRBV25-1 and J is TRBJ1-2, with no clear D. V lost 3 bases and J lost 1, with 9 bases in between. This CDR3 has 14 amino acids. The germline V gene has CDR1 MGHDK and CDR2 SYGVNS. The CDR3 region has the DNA TGTGCCAGCAGTGATACTGGTGATAACTATGGCTACACCTTC. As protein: CASSDTGDNYGYTF.

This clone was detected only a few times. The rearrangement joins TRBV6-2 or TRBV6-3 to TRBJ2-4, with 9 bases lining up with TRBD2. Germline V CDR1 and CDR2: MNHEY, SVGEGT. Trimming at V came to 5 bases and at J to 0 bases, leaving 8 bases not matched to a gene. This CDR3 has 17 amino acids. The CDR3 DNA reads TGTGCCAGCAGTGTTAGCGGGGGACCTATAGCCAAAAACATTCAGTACTTC. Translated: CASSVSGGPIAKNIQYF.

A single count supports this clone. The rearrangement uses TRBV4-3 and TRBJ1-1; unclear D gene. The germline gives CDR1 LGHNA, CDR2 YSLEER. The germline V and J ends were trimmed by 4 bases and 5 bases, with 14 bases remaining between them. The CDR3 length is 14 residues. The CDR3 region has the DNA TGCGCCAGCAGCCCCGACCGACGGGCGACTGAAGCTTTCTTT. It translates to CASSPDRRATEAFF.

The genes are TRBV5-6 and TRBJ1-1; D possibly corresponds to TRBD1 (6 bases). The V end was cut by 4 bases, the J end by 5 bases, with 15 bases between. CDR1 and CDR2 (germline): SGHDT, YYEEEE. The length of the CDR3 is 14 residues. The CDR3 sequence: CASSLLQGNTEAFF. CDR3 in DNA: TGTGCCAGCAGCCTCCTTCAGGGGAATACTGAAGCTTTCTTT.

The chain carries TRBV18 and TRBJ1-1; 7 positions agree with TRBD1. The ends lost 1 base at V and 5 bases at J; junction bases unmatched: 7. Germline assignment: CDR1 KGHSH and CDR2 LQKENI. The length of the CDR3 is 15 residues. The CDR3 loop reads CASSPRQGEATEAFF. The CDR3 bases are TGTGCCAGCTCACCACGACAGGGTGAGGCAACTGAAGCTTTCTTT.

The CDR3 sequence: CASSNVGSSYNEQFF. CDR3 coding DNA: TGTGCCAGTAGCAACGTCGGGAGCTCCTACAATGAGCAGTTCTTC. V gene TRBV19 combines with J gene TRBJ2-1; weak D call: TRBD2 (6 bases). The CDR3 has 15 residues. V shed 6 bases and J shed 0 bases, with 12 bases lying between them. The V gene's germline CDR1 is LNHDA and CDR2 SQIVND (reference sequence).

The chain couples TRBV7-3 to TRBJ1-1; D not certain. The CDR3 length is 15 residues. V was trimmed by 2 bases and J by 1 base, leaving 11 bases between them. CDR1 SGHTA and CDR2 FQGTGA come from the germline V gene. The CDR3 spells CASSLGVGANTEAFF. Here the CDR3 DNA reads TGTGCCAGCAGCTTAGGAGTTGGTGCGAACACTGAAGCTTTCTTT.

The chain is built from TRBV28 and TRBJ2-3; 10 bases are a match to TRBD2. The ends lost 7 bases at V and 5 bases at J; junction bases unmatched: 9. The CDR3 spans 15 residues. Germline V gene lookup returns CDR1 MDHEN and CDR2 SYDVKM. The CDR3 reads CASISSGSAEDTQYF. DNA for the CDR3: TGTGCCAGCATCTCTAGCGGGAGTGCGGAAGATACGCAGTATTTT.

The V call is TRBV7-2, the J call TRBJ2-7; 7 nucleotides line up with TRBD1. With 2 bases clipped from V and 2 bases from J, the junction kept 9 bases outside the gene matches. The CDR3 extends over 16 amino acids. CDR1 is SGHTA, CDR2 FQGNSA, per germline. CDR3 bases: TGTGCCAGCAGCTTAAGGAATAGGGGGCTTGCCTACGAGCAGTACTTC. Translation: CASSLRNRGLAYEQYF.

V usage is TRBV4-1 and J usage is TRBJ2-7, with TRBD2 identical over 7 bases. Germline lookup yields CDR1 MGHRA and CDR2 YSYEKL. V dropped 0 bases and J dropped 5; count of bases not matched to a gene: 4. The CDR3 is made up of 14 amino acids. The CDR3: CASSQDRGGDEQYF. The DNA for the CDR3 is TGCGCCAGCAGCCAAGATAGGGGAGGGGACGAGCAGTACTTC.

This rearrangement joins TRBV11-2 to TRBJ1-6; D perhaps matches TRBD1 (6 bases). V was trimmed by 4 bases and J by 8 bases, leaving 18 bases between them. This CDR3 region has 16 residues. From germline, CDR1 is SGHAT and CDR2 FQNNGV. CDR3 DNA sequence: TGTGCCAGCAGCTCTTTACAGGGTCCAAGATATTCACCCCTCCACTTT. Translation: CASSSLQGPRYSPLHF.

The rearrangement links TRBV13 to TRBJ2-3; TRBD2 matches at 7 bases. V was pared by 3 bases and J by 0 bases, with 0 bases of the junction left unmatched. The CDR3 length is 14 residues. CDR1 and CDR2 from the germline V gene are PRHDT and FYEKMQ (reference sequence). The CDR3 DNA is TGTGCCAGCAGCTTTAGCGGGAGCACAGATACGCAGTATTTT. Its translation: CASSFSGSTDTQYF.

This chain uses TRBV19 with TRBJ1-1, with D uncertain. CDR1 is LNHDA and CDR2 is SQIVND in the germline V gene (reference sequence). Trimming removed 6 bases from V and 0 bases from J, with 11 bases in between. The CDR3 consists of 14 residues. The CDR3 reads CASRMNKMNTEAFF. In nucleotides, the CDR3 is TGTGCCAGTAGGATGAACAAGATGAACACTGAAGCTTTCTTT.

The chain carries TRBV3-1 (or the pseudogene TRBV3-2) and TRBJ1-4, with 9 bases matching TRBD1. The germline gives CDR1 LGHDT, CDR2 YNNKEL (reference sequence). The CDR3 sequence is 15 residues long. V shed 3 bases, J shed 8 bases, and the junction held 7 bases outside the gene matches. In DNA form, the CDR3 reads TGTGCCAGCAGCCAGGAAGGGACAGGGAACGAAAAACTGTTTTTT. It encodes CASSQEGTGNEKLFF.